Listed here is a single TCR beta chain. Authors' analysis steps: Scientists estimated how many nucleated cells there were by amplifying reference gene primers. Clones were read by immunoSEQ multiplex PCR, and TCRdb kept only the in-frame ones, dropping some. Clonal size and the V and J genes are those of that table, whereas D and trimming came from the DNA. The sample consists of approximately 60,000 clones, roughly 78% of them appearing once. This CDR3 is built from 13 residues. The V gene's germline CDR1 is LNHDA and CDR2 SQIVND (reference sequence). The V end lost 4 bases, the J end lost 4 bases, and 8 bases lay between the germline ends. This specimen comes from a study of blood T cell repertoires in COVID-19. About the study: Italy, Spain and the United States were the sources of the convalescent and acute COVID-19 samples. Nucleic acid was either cDNA or gDNA, and it came from T cells, B-cell-depleted T cells, or PBMCs.

Sample: peripheral blood. The chain is built from TRBV19 and TRBJ1-5, with unresolved D. The TCR comes from a woman aged 80 or older with acute or convalescent COVID-19. CDR3 amino acids: CASSNVGNQPQHF. In nucleotides, the CDR3 is TGTGCCAGTAGTAACGTCGGGAATCAGCCCCAGCATTTT.